These 25 T cell receptor beta chains were sequenced from one sample in a study of circulating and synovial CD4+ cells in juvenile arthritis. TCRdb keeps only in-frame clones here, not all; method: immunoSEQ multiplex PCR. There are 15,000 or so clones in the sample; under 95% occur only once, and roughly 0.75% lies in the top ten. Material: CD4+ T cells from blood. These receptors all come from a human donor with juvenile idiopathic arthritis.

The rearrangement links TRBV4-1 to TRBJ2-1; 11 bases line up with TRBD2. This CDR3 region has 16 residues. Per the germline V gene, CDR1 is MGHRA and CDR2 is YSYEKL. V lost 0 bases to trimming and J lost 7 bases; unmatched junction nucleotides: 5. CDR3 sequence reads: CASSQDRTSGRNEQFF. The DNA of the CDR3 is TGCGCCAGCAGCCAAGATAGGACTAGCGGGCGGAATGAGCAGTTCTTC.

The chain is built from TRBV29-1 and TRBJ2-4, with D tentatively TRBD2 (5 bases). The CDR3 sequence is 15 residues long. Per germline, CDR1 SQVTM and CDR2 ANQGSEA. V lost 4 bases and J lost 5, with 18 bases in between. CDR3 nucleotides: TGCAGCGTTGTCGTCACGGGAATAGCAGAAAACATTCAGTACTTC. Amino acids: CSVVVTGIAENIQYF.

The CDR3 sequence is CASSLPRTSGGTGELFF. The CDR3, as DNA: TGTGCCAGCAGCTTACCCAGGACTAGCGGAGGCACCGGGGAGCTGTTTTTT. V gene TRBV7-3 combines with J gene TRBJ2-2, with TRBD2 identical over 10 bases. The CDR3 runs 17 residues. With 2 bases clipped from V and 4 bases from J, the junction kept 7 bases outside the gene matches. Germline lookup yields CDR1 SGHTA and CDR2 FQGTGA.

For this clone: At one end the junction does not follow the germline gene, possibly because of a read error. The same CDR3 can be traced to other DNA sequences in this sample. The rearrangement uses TRBV10-3 and TRBJ1-6; the match to TRBD1 covers 10 bases. There are 14 residues in the CDR3. Germline V CDR1 and CDR2: ENHRY, SYGVKD. The DNA of the CDR3 is TGTGCCATCAGACCGGGACAGGGGAATTCCCCCCTCCACTTT. The encoded protein is CAIRPGQGNSPLHF.

V is TRBV30 and J is TRBJ2-5; TRBD2 aligns across 12 bases. Trimming at V came to 3 bases and at J to 5 bases, leaving 4 bases not matched to a gene. Germline V gene lookup returns CDR1 GTSNPN and CDR2 SVGIG (reference sequence). CDR3 length: 14 amino acids. The CDR3 DNA follows: TGTGCCTGGAGCCGGCTAGCGGGAGGGGAGACCCAGTACTTC. Its protein is CAWSRLAGGETQYF.

This chain joins TRBV5-6 and TRBJ1-4; TRBD1 agrees at 7 bases. The ends lost 0 bases at V and 4 bases at J; junction bases unmatched: 3. CDR1 and CDR2 from the germline V gene are SGHDT and YYEEEE. There are 15 residues in the CDR3. The CDR3 DNA follows: TGTGCCAGCAGCTTGGCAGGGGGACTTAATGAAAAACTGTTTTTT. Protein product: CASSLAGGLNEKLFF. Full variable domain (missing parts from reference TRBV5-6 and TRBJ1-4): DAGVTQSPTHLIKTRGQQVTLRCSPKSGHDTVSWYQQALGQGPQFIFQYYEEEERQRGNFPDRFSGHQFPNYSSELNVNALLLGDSALYLCASSLAGGLNEKLFFGSGTQLSVL.

The genes are TRBV7-2 and TRBJ2-7; 8 bases fit TRBD2. Germline V lookup: CDR1 SGHTA, CDR2 FQGNSA. This CDR3 has 15 residues. After removal of 6 bases from V and 0 bases from J, the junction contained 7 bases not matched to a gene. CDR3 sequence (DNA): TGTGCCAGCAGATCCTCAAGCGGGAGCTCCTACGAGCAGTACTTC. As protein: CASRSSSGSSYEQYF.

This clone was found a few times. This chain joins TRBV11-2 and TRBJ2-7; no clear D. The V gene lost 5 bases and the J gene lost 6 bases, with 20 bases spanning the gap. Germline lookup yields CDR1 SGHAT and CDR2 FQNNGV. This CDR3 contains 15 residues. The CDR3 sequence is CASSRAQSPTSEQYF. CDR3 coding DNA: TGTGCCAGCAGCCGAGCACAGAGCCCCACGAGCGAGCAGTACTTC.

The CDR3 DNA sequence: TGTGCCAGCAGCTTGGGGGGTGGGGGGTCCACTGAAGCTTTCTTT. Translation gives CASSLGGGGSTEAFF. V is TRBV7-2 and J is TRBJ1-1; tentative D call: TRBD1 (5 bases). CDR1 and CDR2 (germline): SGHTA, FQGNSA. Trimming removed 3 bases from V and 4 bases from J, with 15 bases in between. There are 15 residues in the CDR3.

V is TRBV9 and J is TRBJ1-3; D is undetermined. Looked up from germline, CDR1 is SGDLS and CDR2 is YYNGEE. This CDR3 contains 16 residues. The V end was cut by 4 bases, the J end by 0 bases, with 14 bases between. CDR3 amino acids: CASSPGGPSSGNTIYF. For the CDR3, the DNA is TGTGCCAGCAGCCCAGGAGGACCGAGCTCTGGAAACACCATATATTTT.

The chain couples TRBV5-8 to TRBJ2-1; D call uncertain. Germline CDR1 reads SGHTS; CDR2 reads YDEGEE. Trimming stripped 5 bases from V and 0 bases from J, with 12 bases between. The CDR3 consists of 15 residues. In nucleotides, the CDR3 is TGTGCCAGCAGTCCCCGTCTTGTCTCCTACAATGAGCAGTTCTTC. Its translation is CASSPRLVSYNEQFF.

The chain links TRBV5-1 to TRBJ2-1; the match to TRBD2 covers 14 bases. Germline CDR1 and CDR2: SGHRS and YFSETQ. Trimming at V came to 4 bases and at J to 6 bases, leaving 9 bases not matched to a gene. The CDR3 totals 17 residues. The CDR3, as DNA: TGCGCCAGCAGCGGACTAGCGGGGGGCATAGGGGGCAATGAGCAGTTCTTC. It encodes CASSGLAGGIGGNEQFF.

This CDR3 is CASSLTRETQYF. The CDR3 DNA reads as TGTGCCAGCAGCTTGACTCGGGAGACCCAGTACTTC. This chain connects TRBV11-2 to TRBJ2-5, with no clear D. This CDR3 comprises 12 residues. Germline V gene sequence: CDR1 SGHAT, CDR2 FQNNGV. Trimming took 3 bases from V and 5 from J, leaving 7 bases between them.

This chain joins TRBV29-1 and TRBJ2-7, with 8 bases lining up with TRBD1. This CDR3 is 12 amino acids long. V gave up 7 bases and J gave up 1 base; unmatched junction bases: 3. Germline loops: CDR1 SQVTM, CDR2 ANQGSEA. Here the CDR3 DNA reads TGCAGCGGGACAGGGTCGTCCTACGAGCAGTACTTC. It is translated as CSGTGSSYEQYF.

The genes are TRBV15 and TRBJ2-2, with TRBD1 as a possible D gene (5 bases). The V end was cut by 0 bases, the J end by 14 bases, with 10 bases between. The length of the CDR3 is 12 residues. Germline V lookup: CDR1 LNHNV, CDR2 YYDKDF (reference sequence). The CDR3 nucleotides are TGTGCCACCAGCAGAGATTATAGGGGTCTGTTTTTT. Translating gives CATSRDYRGLFF. Full variable domain (rest looked up from reference TRBV15 and TRBJ2-2): DAMVIQNPRYQVTQFGKPVTLSCSQTLNHNVMYWYQQKSSQAPKLLFHYYDKDFNNEADTPDNFQSRRPNTSFCFLDIRSPGLGDTAMYLCATSRDYRGLFFGEGSRLTVL.

The chain carries TRBV6-5 and TRBJ2-4, with 7 bases fitting TRBD1. Germline values: CDR1 MNHEY, CDR2 SVGAGI. The CDR3 is 14 amino acids. Unmatched junction bases numbered 5, after V lost 6 bases and J lost 3 bases. CDR3 DNA sequence: TGTGCCAGCAGCAAAGGACAGGTCAAAAACATTCAGTACTTC. Translating it yields CASSKGQVKNIQYF.

This clone occurred a few times. The rearrangement joins TRBV5-1 to TRBJ2-1, with a weak D call TRBD1 (5 bases). CDR3 length: 12 amino acids. Germline V gives CDR1 SGHRS, CDR2 YFSETQ. Trimming removed 1 base from V and 15 bases from J, with 14 bases in between. CDR3 loop: CASSLSGRASFF. As DNA, the CDR3 is TGCGCCAGCAGCTTGTCGGGCAGGGCATCGTTCTTC.

In DNA form, the CDR3 reads TGTGCCAGCAGTGAATCCGGGGGGCTAAGGTACAATGAGCAGTTCTTC. Its protein product is CASSESGGLRYNEQFF. J is TRBJ2-1 and V is TRBV25-1, with D perhaps TRBD2 (7 bases). V lost 1 base to trimming and J lost 4 bases, with 14 bases between them. The CDR3 extends over 16 amino acids. Germline CDR1 is MGHDK and CDR2 is SYGVNS.

The chain uses TRBV9 and TRBJ2-1, with 9 bases lining up with TRBD2. CDR1 and CDR2 (germline): SGDLS, YYNGEE. The CDR3 contains 15 residues. The V and J ends lost 1 base and 6 bases, in that order; junction bases with no gene match: 5. CDR3 loop: CASSVPGGGGNEQFF. CDR3 DNA sequence: TGTGCCAGCAGCGTACCGGGCGGGGGGGGCAATGAGCAGTTCTTC.

The V call is TRBV10-3, the J call TRBJ2-1; 11 nucleotides align to TRBD1. V dropped 4 bases and J dropped 3; count of bases not matched to a gene: 2. The germline V gene has CDR1 ENHRY and CDR2 SYGVKD. CDR3 length: 15 amino acids. Here the CDR3 DNA reads TGTGCCATCAGTGGGGGGACAGGGGGCTACAATGAGCAGTTCTTC. It specifies CAISGGTGGYNEQFF.

This chain links TRBV5-4 with TRBJ2-1, with D maybe TRBD2 (6 bases). Germline CDR1 reads SGHNT; CDR2 reads YYREEE (reference sequence). Trimming pared 1 base from V and 0 bases from J, leaving 17 bases between. The CDR3 has 18 amino acids. CDR3 protein: CASSLLVGRMSSYNEQFF. CDR3 DNA sequence: TGTGCCAGCAGCTTGCTAGTGGGGAGGATGAGCTCCTACAATGAGCAGTTCTTC. Using reference TRBV5-4 and TRBJ2-1 for the parts outside the CDR3, the full variable domain is ETGVTQSPTHLIKTRGQQVTLRCSSQSGHNTVSWYQQALGQGPQFIFQYYREEENGRGNFPPRFSGLQFPNYSSELNVNALELDDSALYLCASSLLVGRMSSYNEQFFGPGTRLTVL.

This clone was recorded once. J is TRBJ2-3 and V is TRBV4-2, with a weak D call TRBD2 (5 bases). CDR3 length equals 14 residues. The V gene's germline CDR1 is LGHNA and CDR2 YNFKEQ. V gave up 1 base and J gave up 5 bases, with 10 bases separating them. The CDR3 loop reads CASSQASGGDTQYF. CDR3 DNA sequence: TGTGCCAGCAGCCAAGCCAGCGGAGGAGATACGCAGTATTTT.

The V gene is TRBV4-1, the J gene TRBJ1-4; D not certain. Germline V gene lookup returns CDR1 MGHRA and CDR2 YSYEKL. CDR3 length: 14 amino acids. V lost 0 bases to trimming and J lost 4 bases, with 6 bases between them. The CDR3 sequence is CASSQDSDNEKLFF. CDR3 nucleotides: TGCGCCAGCAGCCAAGACTCAGATAATGAAAAACTGTTTTTT.

The V and J genes are TRBV7-9 and TRBJ1-1; TRBD1 aligns across 7 bases. The J segment lost 2 bases and the V segment lost 1 base, leaving 4 bases of the junction unmatched. Germline-derived CDR1 and CDR2 are SEHNR and FQNEAQ (reference sequence). This CDR3 is 15 amino acids long. The CDR3 DNA is TGTGCCAGCAGCTTAGGGGGACAGCCTAACACTGAAGCTTTCTTT. Translation gives CASSLGGQPNTEAFF.

J is TRBJ1-4 and V is TRBV2, with a weak D call TRBD1 (6 bases). The CDR3 has 15 amino acids. V was pared by 5 bases and J by 5 bases, with 15 bases between. CDR1 and CDR2 from the germline V gene are SNHLY and FYNNEI. As DNA, the CDR3 is TGTGCCAGCAGTCCGGAAGGGGGAGCAAATGAAAAACTGTTTTTT. It specifies CASSPEGGANEKLFF.